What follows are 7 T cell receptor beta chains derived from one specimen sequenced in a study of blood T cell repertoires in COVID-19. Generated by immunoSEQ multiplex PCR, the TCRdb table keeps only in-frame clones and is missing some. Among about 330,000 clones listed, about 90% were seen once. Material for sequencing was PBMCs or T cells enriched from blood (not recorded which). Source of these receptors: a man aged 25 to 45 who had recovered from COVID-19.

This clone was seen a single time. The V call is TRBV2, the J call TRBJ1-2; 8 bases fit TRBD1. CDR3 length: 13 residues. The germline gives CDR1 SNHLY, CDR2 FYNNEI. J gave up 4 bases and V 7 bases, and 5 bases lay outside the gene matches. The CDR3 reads CASIQQGGYGYTF. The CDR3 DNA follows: TGTGCCAGCATCCAACAGGGGGGCTATGGCTACACCTTC.

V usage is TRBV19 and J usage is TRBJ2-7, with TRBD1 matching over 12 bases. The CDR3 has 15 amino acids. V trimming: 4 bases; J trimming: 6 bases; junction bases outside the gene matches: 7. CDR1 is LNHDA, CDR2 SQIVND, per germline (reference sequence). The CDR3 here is CASSKPGTGGIEQYF. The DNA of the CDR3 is TGTGCCAGTAGTAAACCCGGGACAGGGGGCATCGAGCAGTACTTC.

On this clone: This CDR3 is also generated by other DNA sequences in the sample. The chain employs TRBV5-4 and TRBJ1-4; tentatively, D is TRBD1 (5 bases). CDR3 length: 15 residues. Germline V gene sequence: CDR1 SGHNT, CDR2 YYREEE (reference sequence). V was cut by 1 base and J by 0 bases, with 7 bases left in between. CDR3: CASSLRGATNEKLFF. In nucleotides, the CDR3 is TGTGCCAGCAGCTTGCGGGGGGCAACTAATGAAAAACTGTTTTTT.

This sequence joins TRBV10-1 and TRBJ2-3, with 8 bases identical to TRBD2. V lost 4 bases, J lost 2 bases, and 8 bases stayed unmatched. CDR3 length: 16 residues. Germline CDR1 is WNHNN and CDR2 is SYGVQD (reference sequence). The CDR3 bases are TGCGCCAGCAGTGCCTTCCGCGGGGGGCTCACAGATACGCAGTATTTT. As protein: CASSAFRGGLTDTQYF.

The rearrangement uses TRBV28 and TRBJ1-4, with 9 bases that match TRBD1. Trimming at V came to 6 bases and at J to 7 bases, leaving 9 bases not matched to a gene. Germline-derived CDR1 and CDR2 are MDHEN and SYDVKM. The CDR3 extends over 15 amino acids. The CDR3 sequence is CASSPTTGGGEKLFF. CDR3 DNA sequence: TGTGCCAGCAGCCCCACGACAGGGGGTGGTGAAAAACTGTTTTTT.

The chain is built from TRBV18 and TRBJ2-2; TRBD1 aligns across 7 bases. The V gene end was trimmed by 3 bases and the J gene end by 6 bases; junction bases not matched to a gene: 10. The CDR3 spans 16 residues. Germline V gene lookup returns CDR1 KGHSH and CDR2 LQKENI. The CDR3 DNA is TGTGCCAGCTCACCCCCGGGACAGCTTATGGCCGGGGAGCTGTTTTTT. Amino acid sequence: CASSPPGQLMAGELFF.

The CDR3 region has the DNA TGTGCCAGCAGCTTGGGTGACAGGTACGTGAACACTGAAGCTTTCTTT. Translated, it gives CASSLGDRYVNTEAFF. The chain is built from TRBV5-6 and TRBJ1-1; possibly TRBD1 for D (6 bases). The CDR3 consists of 16 residues. The germline V and J ends were trimmed by 0 bases and 0 bases, with 12 bases remaining between them. Germline V gene lookup returns CDR1 SGHDT and CDR2 YYEEEE.